Sequencing of this T cell receptor beta chain was carried out in a study of blood T cell repertoires in COVID-19 (dated by TCRdb to 2018 to 2021). At the level of the whole study: The collaborator samples originated in the United States, Italy and Spain and spanned the acute and convalescent phases of COVID-19. The prospective study material was composed of cDNA or gDNA derived from T cells, B-cell-depleted T cells, or PBMCs. Deeply sampled blood TCRbeta repertoires from subjects exposed to, actively infected with, or recovered from COVID-19 were included in the dataset. The repertoires were made available in a free public database intended to serve as a resource for research on the immune response to SARS-CoV-2. The samples were drawn from two sources: the first 160 participants of the ongoing ImmuneRACE study, and 950 to 1,500 subjects contributed by 6 global collaborators. The sample metadata nearly always contained a de-identified subject ID, COVID-19 status, age in years and sex. Where available, HLA class I and class II types were obtained from metadata supplied by the sample provider rather than from assay-based typing.

The trim is 8 bases for V and 2 bases for J, with a gap of 21 bases between the germline ends. Looking up the germline V gene yields CDR1 ENHRY and CDR2 SYGVKD. The CDR3 measures 16 amino acids from cysteine to phenylalanine. The only DNA kept is the CDR3, 48 bases in frame from the first base. TCRbeta CDR3 regions were amplified from genomic DNA by means of the immunoSEQ Assay, a bias-controlled multiplex PCR. As for the authors' bioinformatics: The number of nucleated cells in each sample was estimated by amplification of reference gene primers within the assay. Sequence reads were collapsed and filtered to measure the absolute abundance of every unique TCRbeta CDR3 rearrangement. Productive Simpson clonality was computed per sample as the square root of Simpson's diversity index over productive rearrangements. The clones in this table, taken by TCRdb from immuneACCESS, are in-frame only. Not every clone is retained; where verified, under half of the shortfall comes from an unresolved V gene, and the cause of the rest is unknown. V, J and clone size derive from that table, while D and trimming were established from the DNA sequence. The sample table contains under 150,000 clones; only one count was recorded for 65% to 85% of them. The biggest ten clones account for 5% of the sample.

Results and caveats for the whole study, not just this receptor: The amount of clinical and demographic metadata varied by source and participant and was provided uncurated.

As regards this clone: It lacks a known antigen. Qualities for individual bases were not recorded, and no much larger clone is one base off.

The collaborating institutions used their own protocols to collect whole blood in K2EDTA tubes. For TCRbeta analysis, collaborator samples were shipped as frozen whole blood, as isolated PBMCs, or as DNA extracted from either sample type. The V and J genes are TRBV10-3 and TRBJ1-1, with TRBD1 as a weak D call on 6 bases. The sequenced sample was peripheral blood. This receptor was identified in a woman aged 45-65 years with acute or convalescent COVID-19. The DNA reads as follows: TGTGCCATCGGGGCTGACTTGACAGGCGGAAACACTGAAGCTTTCTTT. Translated, this gives CAIGADLTGGNTEAFF.